The TCR beta chain described here comes from a study of blood T cell repertoires in COVID-19. Looking at the study overall: The United States, Italy and Spain supplied acute and convalescent COVID-19 samples.

The V and J ends lost 3 bases and 4 bases, in that order; junction bases with no gene match: 5. Germline V CDR1 and CDR2: LNHDA, SQIVND (reference sequence). CDR3 length equals 14 residues. Study processing details: Cell counts per sample came from amplifying reference gene primers. Generated by immunoSEQ multiplex PCR, the TCRdb table keeps only in-frame clones and is missing some. The V and J calls and clone size come from that table; D and trimming were worked out from the DNA. The sample records 120,000 to 150,000 clones, roughly 80% being singletons. Input material: peripheral blood. V is TRBV19 and J is TRBJ1-1; 7 nucleotides match TRBD1. The TCR sequence derives from a human donor in a cohort sampled during active COVID-19. CDR3 sequence (DNA): TGTGCCAGTAGTATCCCCCAGGGGGTCACTGAAGCTTTCTTT. Protein sequence: CASSIPQGVTEAFF.